This T cell receptor beta chain was captured in a study of T cells in Graves' hyperthyroidism and ophthalmopathy (dated by TCRdb to between 2017 and 2020). About the full investigation: A discovery cohort of approximately 97 patients, roughly 45 with Graves' ophthalmopathy and approximately 60 with stable Graves' hyperthyroidism, was used to find distinguishing TCR V-J signatures. After blood sampling, hyperthyroidism patients were treated with methimazole at a starting dose of 30 mg daily, and ophthalmopathy patients were treated with high-dose intravenous methylprednisolone. In addition, the study compared T-cell repertoires in thyroid tissue and in blood from five or six Graves' hyperthyroidism patients. The 80 to 100 discovery patients were randomly divided into training and test sets at a 7:3 ratio. According to the paper, TCR Vbeta CDR3 sequencing was carried out on approximately 140 peripheral blood samples, which came from over 40 ophthalmopathy, some 73 hyperthyroidism and about 17 progressor patients. Whether ophthalmopathy could be predicted prospectively was tested in an independent validation cohort made up of 18 to 20 hyperthyroidism patients plus 17 patients who later progressed to ophthalmopathy. The investigation overall reported the following: Blood samples also contained most of the expanded thyroid clonotypes (frequency above 0.001), which suggests that blood repertoires may reflect thyroid immune responses. During validation, the model predicted progression to ophthalmopathy a median of about 5.9 months ahead of onset, with more than 55% sensitivity and 72.22% specificity. Sample size was not statistically predetermined, and blinding of investigators to group allocation was not performed. A 13 V-J signature model separated ophthalmopathy from stable hyperthyroidism, with approximately 87% sensitivity and roughly 82% specificity in cross-validation and 80%/75% in testing.

A patient counted as having stable Graves' hyperthyroidism if no progression to ophthalmopathy occurred over 18 months of follow-up. The hyperthyroidism patients were between 18 and 65 years old and newly diagnosed, with a disease duration of less than 2 months. Patients with uncontrolled infections, other autoimmune diseases, pregnancy or lactation were excluded. Clinical symptoms, serum thyroxine and TRAb, thyroid ultrasound, and orbital computed tomography formed the basis for the diagnoses. Total RNA was extracted using Trizol reagent, and RNA quality was assessed on an Agilent 2100 Bioanalyzer. There are 14 amino acids in the CDR3, from cysteine to phenylalanine inclusive. CDR3 DNA only is kept here, 42 bases in frame from base 1. Trimming removed 6 bases from V and 5 bases from J; the gene matches leave 10 bases unexplained. Sequences DFQATT (CDR1) and SNEGSKA (CDR2) are obtained from the germline V gene (reference sequence).

This clonotype has a count of ten or more. Its antigen is not yet known. Per-base qualities were not stored, and no clone one base away is much larger. TCR beta CDR3 regions were amplified from RNA transcripts. A first-round RT-PCR of the TCR CDR3 used the HTBI primer set with the Qiagen OneStep RT-PCR kit. The libraries were constructed in a second round of multiplex PCR and then size-selected and purified. Sequencing of the libraries was done on an Illumina HiSeq2000 using paired-end 100 bp reads. As for how the authors treated the data: SOAPnuke was used to process the raw data, throwing out any read that contained adapters or uncalled bases, had a mean Phred below 15, or lacked an exact constant-primer or identifier match. High-quality paired reads were merged with COPE v1.2.5, and unique nucleotide sequences were defined as clonotypes. Clonotypes were aligned to IMGT TRBV, TRBD and TRBJ reference segments using MiTCR v1.1. Analysis was restricted to V-J combinations with a frequency above 0.0001, which covered 98% to 99.2% of repertoires. The TCS score was defined as the ratio of F50 (clonal expansion) to E x V (chaos), calculated using BLOSUM62-based TCRdist between CDR3 peptides within each V-J. Welch's t-statistics and random forest reduced just over 500 V-J features to about 13, which were used in a naive Bayes classifier (R e1071). The similarity between thyroid and blood repertoires was quantified using the Morisita-Horn index. Through fastp at Q25 and MiXCR, TCRdb rebuilt clones from the public reads, retaining in-frame beta chains. CDR3 protein sequences are deduplicated, and each keeps its most common genes and DNA. These V and J calls originate from TCRdb's pipeline instead of the authors' own analysis. This sample comprises some 92,000 distinct CDR3 sequences, 35% to 45% of them detected only once. The ten largest clonotypes hold more than 8.5% of the sample.

This receptor was identified in a woman aged 25 to 39 with Graves' hyperthyroidism. The V and J segments used are TRBV20-1 and TRBJ2-3; 8 bases in the middle match TRBD1. Sequenced material: peripheral blood or thyroid tissue (not recorded which). The base sequence is TGCAGTGCGCCTAGACAGGGGCTCGTAGATACGCAGTATTTT. Its product reads: CSAPRQGLVDTQYF.